These 11 T cell receptor beta chains came from one sample sequenced in a study of T cell responses to AZD1222 COVID-19 vaccine. Some clones are missing from TCRdb's copy, which holds only in-frame ones; the method was immunoSEQ multiplex PCR. Of 95,000 to 150,000 clones listed, approximately 90% are singletons. The sequences come from peripheral blood, collected on day 0 of AZD1222 vaccination. All receptors derive from an adult in good health.

The chain couples TRBV3-1 (or the pseudogene TRBV3-2) to TRBJ1-2; D remains unclear. The ends were cut back, 0 bases at V and 4 bases at J, with 3 bases in the middle. CDR1 and CDR2 (germline): LGHDT, YNNKEL (reference sequence). There are 12 residues in the CDR3. The CDR3 DNA is TGTGCCAGCAGCCAAGACAGCTATGGCTACACCTTC. Protein: CASSQDSYGYTF.

V usage is TRBV7-6 and J usage is TRBJ2-2, with a weak D call TRBD2 (6 bases). V gave up 3 bases and J gave up 0 bases, with 8 bases separating them. Germline CDR1 SGHVS, CDR2 FNYEAQ. This CDR3 comprises 15 residues. The CDR3 is CASSLRGSNTGELFF. CDR3 nucleotide sequence: TGTGCCAGCAGCTTGCGGGGATCGAACACCGGGGAGCTGTTTTTT.

The chain employs TRBV19 and TRBJ1-5; D gene unclear. V gave up 5 bases and J gave up 4 bases, with 9 bases separating them. Germline CDR1 and CDR2: LNHDA and SQIVND (reference sequence). The CDR3 totals 13 residues. This CDR3 reads CASSHTGNQPQHF. The CDR3, as DNA: TGTGCCAGTAGTCATACGGGAAATCAGCCCCAGCATTTT.

This clone showed up just a few times. The rearrangement uses TRBV29-1 and TRBJ2-7; tentatively, D is TRBD1 (5 bases). Trimming took 0 bases from V and 12 from J, leaving 15 bases between them. The CDR3 sequence is 12 residues long. The V gene's germline CDR1 is SQVTM and CDR2 ANQGSEA. CDR3 sequence (DNA): TGCAGCGTTGAAGACGCAGGGTTTGTTCGGTACTTC. This translates into CSVEDAGFVRYF.

V usage is TRBV20-1 and J usage is TRBJ1-1; a weak D match, TRBD1 (6 bases). V was shortened by 3 bases and J by 5 bases, with 16 bases between the two germline ends. CDR1 is DFQATT and CDR2 is SNEGSKA in the germline V gene (reference sequence). This CDR3 has 14 amino acids. Here the CDR3 reads CSASARGAGTEAFF. The CDR3 bases are TGCAGTGCTAGTGCGCGGGGGGCAGGGACTGAAGCTTTCTTT.

The CDR3 DNA reads as TGTGCCAGCAGTTTTAGGGGTTACGAGCAGTACTTC. Protein: CASSFRGYEQYF. The chain carries TRBV27 and TRBJ2-7; tentatively, D is TRBD1 (5 bases). This CDR3 region has 12 residues. V dropped 3 bases and J dropped 4 bases, with 7 bases sitting between them. Germline-derived CDR1 and CDR2 are MNHEY and SMNVEV (reference sequence).

The rearrangement uses TRBV5-4 and TRBJ2-5, with D unresolved. In germline, CDR1 is SGHNT, CDR2 YYREEE (reference sequence). Trimming took 0 bases from V and 4 from J, leaving 10 bases between them. The CDR3 covers 14 residues. The CDR3 reads CASSLEGRLETQYF. DNA of the CDR3: TGTGCCAGCAGCTTGGAGGGCAGGTTAGAGACCCAGTACTTC.

V usage is TRBV6-5 and J usage is TRBJ2-3; D ambiguous. CDR1 is MNHEY, CDR2 SVGAGI, per germline. The CDR3 covers 14 residues. Trimming removed 2 bases at V and 2 bases at J, with 8 bases between. CDR3 in amino acids: CASSYRGSTDTQYF. The DNA of the CDR3 is TGTGCCAGCAGTTACCGAGGTTCCACAGATACGCAGTATTTT.

V and J are TRBV11-2 and TRBJ1-3, with 9 nucleotides matching TRBD1. The germline V gene has CDR1 SGHAT and CDR2 FQNNGV. The CDR3 contains 16 residues. The trim removed 2 bases at V and 2 bases at J, leaving 4 bases unmatched. CDR3 sequence reads: CASSLMRQGAGNTIYF. The CDR3 coding sequence is TGTGCCAGCAGCTTAATGAGACAGGGGGCTGGAAACACCATATATTTT.

J is TRBJ1-2 and V is TRBV3-1 (or the pseudogene TRBV3-2); D call uncertain. Deletions cut 1 base from V and 7 bases from J, with 13 bases between. CDR1 is LGHDT and CDR2 is YNNKEL in the germline V gene (reference sequence). The CDR3 is 14 amino acids. In DNA, the CDR3 is TGTGCCAGCAGCCAAGCGACACTCCGGGGTGGCTACACCTTC. This gives the protein CASSQATLRGGYTF.

In regard to this clone: Other nucleotide sequences in the sample specify the same CDR3. The chain has TRBV5-1 and TRBJ1-5; D is undetermined. The CDR3 covers 14 residues. Germline V CDR1 and CDR2: SGHRS, YFSETQ. The V and J ends lost 0 bases and 2 bases respectively, with 6 bases between them. CDR3 region: CASSLGAGNQPQHF. CDR3 in DNA: TGCGCCAGCAGCTTGGGCGCCGGCAATCAGCCCCAGCATTTT.